Listed below are T cell receptor beta chains from one sample, sequenced in a study of CD8+CD57+ T cells in acquired aplastic anemia. TCRdb processed the reads anew with MiXCR; each CDR3 protein has one entry. This table holds just over 400,000 distinct CDR3 sequences, 55% to 75% found once. What was sequenced was sorted CD4+, CD8+, or CD8+CD57+ T cells (not recorded which) from PBMCs. All receptors come from a human donor in good health, serving as a control. CDR3s include the opening cysteine and the closing phenylalanine or tryptophan. The D gene is left open where the match is weak. Clone sizes are given selectively: once, few, many, or a class where the clone is expanded.

J: TRBJ2-3; D: TRBD2; V: TRBV3-1; size: few; CDR3: CASSQEALAGGNTDTQYF; DNA: TGTGCCAGCAGCCAAGAAGCTCTAGCGGGGGGGAACACAGATACGCAGTATTTT
J: TRBJ1-2; D: .; V: TRBV20-1; size: .; CDR3: CSASFGGAGEGYTF; DNA: TGCAGTGCTAGTTTTGGGGGCGCTGGGGAGGGCTACACCTTC
J: TRBJ1-3; D: .; V: TRBV7-3; size: .; CDR3: CASSREQYSENTTYF; DNA: TGTGCCAGCAGCAGAGAGCAGTACTCTGAAAACACCACATATTTT
J: TRBJ1-5; D: .; V: TRBV29-1; size: .; CDR3: CSVGTQPCISVPAAYGGNQPQHF; DNA: .
J: TRBJ1-2; D: .; V: TRBV12-3/TRBV12-4; size: .; CDR3: CATSRPGEHGYTF; DNA: TGTGCCACCAGTCGTCCAGGGGAACATGGCTACACCTTC
J: TRBJ1-1; D: .; V: TRBV9; size: .; CDR3: CASSLPPFMNTAAFF; DNA: TGTGCCAGCAGTCTACCCCCGTTCATGAACACAGCAGCTTTCTTT
J: TRBJ2-5; D: TRBD2; V: TRBV5-1; size: .; CDR3: CASTEVGGSTVTTQYF; DNA: TGCGCCAGCACCGAAGTCGGGGGGAGCACGGTCACGACCCAGTACTTC
J: TRBJ2-7; D: TRBD1; V: TRBV10-1; size: many; CDR3: CASSEKGAGLRYEQYF; DNA: TGCGCCAGCAGTGAGAAGGGGGCCGGCTTACGCTACGAGCAGTACTTC
J: TRBJ2-1; D: TRBD1; V: TRBV20-1; size: .; CDR3: CSARAAGTGQQFF; DNA: TGCAGTGCTAGGGCCGCCGGGACAGGGCAGCAGTTCTTC
J: TRBJ1-1; D: .; V: TRBV12-3/TRBV12-4; size: once; CDR3: CASIRTGVNTEAFF; DNA: TGTGCCAGCATCAGGACGGGGGTGAACACTGAAGCTTTCTTT
J: TRBJ1-6; D: .; V: TRBV12-3/TRBV12-4; size: .; CDR3: CASSQSGHGNSPLHF; DNA: TGTGCCAGCAGTCAGAGTGGGCACGGGAATTCACCCCTCCACTTT
J: TRBJ2-7; D: .; V: TRBV9; size: .; CDR3: CASSVIIYYEQYF; DNA: TGCGCCAGCAGCGTGATCATCTACTACGAGCAGTACTTC
J: TRBJ2-6; D: .; V: TRBV4-1; size: many; CDR3: CASSQDGANVLTF; DNA: TGCGCCAGCAGCCAAGATGGGGCCAACGTCCTGACTTTC
J: TRBJ1-6; D: .; V: TRBV5-8; size: many; CDR3: CASSSRDSYNSPLHF; DNA: TGTGCCAGCAGCTCCAGGGACTCCTATAATTCACCCCTCCACTTT
J: TRBJ1-2; D: .; V: TRBV2; size: .; CDR3: CASSLDGTEASYGYNF; DNA: TGTGCCAGCAGCTTGGATGGCACGGAAGCGTCATATGGCTACAACTTC
J: TRBJ2-7; D: .; V: TRBV11-3; size: many; CDR3: CASSLGGLGTYEQYF; DNA: TGTGCCAGCAGCTTAGGCGGCCTTGGGACCTACGAGCAGTACTTC
J: TRBJ1-1; D: .; V: TRBV20-1; size: .; CDR3: CSARDGGRTTFF; DNA: TGCAGTGCTAGAGATGGAGGCAGAACTACTTTCTTT
J: TRBJ1-2; D: .; V: TRBV24-1; size: .; CDR3: CATSAGLGYGYTF; DNA: TGTGCCACCAGTGCAGGGCTAGGCTATGGCTACACCTTC
J: TRBJ2-3; D: .; V: TRBV4-3; size: .; CDR3: CASRPVSTVGDTQYF; DNA: TGCGCCAGCAGACCAGTTTCCACGGTGGGAGATACGCAGTATTTT
J: TRBJ2-1; D: .; V: TRBV9; size: once; CDR3: CASGGRRSGTEQLF; DNA: TGTGCCAGCGGCGGTCGTCGGTCCGGCACTGAGCAGCTCTTC
J: TRBJ1-2; D: TRBD1; V: TRBV5-1; size: .; CDR3: CASSLGGTGNYGYTF; DNA: TGCGCCAGCAGCTTGGGCGGGACAGGGAACTATGGCTACACCTTC
J: TRBJ1-4; D: TRBD1; V: TRBV20-1; size: .; CDR3: CSAGPGTGLGKPFF; DNA: TGCAGTGCTGGGCCCGGGACAGGGCTAGGAAAACCGTTTTTT
J: TRBJ1-5; D: .; V: TRBV5-8; size: .; CDR3: CASSWGQPQHF; DNA: TGTGCCAGCAGCTGGGGGCAGCCCCAGCATTTT
J: TRBJ2-7; D: TRBD1; V: TRBV20-1; size: .; CDR3: CSARRDRGPEQYF; DNA: TGCAGTGCTAGACGGGACAGGGGGCCCGAGCAGTACTTC
J: TRBJ2-7; D: TRBD1; V: TRBV27; size: .; CDR3: CASSTTTGGTIRSKYF; DNA: TGTGCCAGTAGTACAACGACAGGGGGCACGATCCGTAGTAAGTACTTC